These T cell receptor beta chains were read from a single sample in a study of neurological immune-mediated disorders. One entry per CDR3 protein results from TCRdb running MiXCR on the 5' RACE reads. The table has 45,000 to 50,000 distinct CDR3 sequences, 4% to 5.5% seen once; the top ten hold approximately 5.4%. Sequencing was performed on PBMCs. The receptors were gathered from a woman between 55 and 75 years old with multiple sclerosis. Both conserved end residues are part of each CDR3. D genes are given only for firm matches. Rows give clone size only sometimes, using once, few, many, or a class for an expanded clone.

v_call: TRBV20-1; d_call: TRBD2; j_call: TRBJ2-2; clone_size: many; cdr3_aa: CSARYASGNTGELFF; cdr3_nt: TGCAGTGCTAGATATGCTAGCGGGAATACCGGGGAGCTGTTTTTT
v_call: TRBV6-2/TRBV6-3; d_call: NA; j_call: TRBJ2-7; clone_size: NA; cdr3_aa: CASSYSHSYEQYF; cdr3_nt: TGTGCCAGCAGTTACTCTCACTCCTACGAGCAGTACTTC
v_call: TRBV5-1; d_call: NA; j_call: TRBJ2-5; clone_size: many; cdr3_aa: CASRIQETQYF; cdr3_nt: TGCGCCAGCAGGATACAAGAGACCCAGTACTTC
v_call: TRBV20-1; d_call: NA; j_call: TRBJ1-2; clone_size: many; cdr3_aa: CSASVGNYGYTF; cdr3_nt: TGCAGTGCTAGTGTGGGGAACTATGGCTACACCTTC
v_call: TRBV7-2; d_call: NA; j_call: TRBJ1-2; clone_size: many; cdr3_aa: CASSPQTGGYGYTF; cdr3_nt: TGTGCCAGCAGCCCCCAGACGGGGGGCTATGGCTACACCTTC
v_call: TRBV5-1; d_call: NA; j_call: TRBJ1-5; clone_size: few; cdr3_aa: CASSFTGGNQPQNF; cdr3_nt: TGCGCCAGCAGCTTTACAGGAGGCAATCAGCCCCAGAATTTT
v_call: TRBV5-1; d_call: NA; j_call: TRBJ1-4; clone_size: many; cdr3_aa: CASSLNTGRNEKLFF; cdr3_nt: TGCGCCAGCAGCTTGAACACCGGCCGTAATGAAAAACTGTTTTTT
v_call: TRBV21-1; d_call: NA; j_call: TRBJ2-1; clone_size: many; cdr3_aa: CASIQGLHEQFF; cdr3_nt: TGTGCCAGCATACAGGGTTTGCATGAGCAGTTCTTC
v_call: TRBV7-2; d_call: NA; j_call: TRBJ2-2; clone_size: many; cdr3_aa: CASSMFTGELFF; cdr3_nt: TGTGCCAGCAGCATGTTTACCGGGGAGCTGTTTTTT
v_call: TRBV29-1; d_call: NA; j_call: TRBJ1-2; clone_size: NA; cdr3_aa: CSVEEIGDGYTF; cdr3_nt: TGCAGCGTTGAAGAAATTGGGGATGGCTACACCTTC
v_call: TRBV20-1; d_call: TRBD2; j_call: TRBJ2-3; clone_size: many; cdr3_aa: CSARLAGTDTQYF; cdr3_nt: TGCAGTGCGAGACTAGCGGGCACAGATACGCAGTATTTT
v_call: TRBV28; d_call: TRBD1; j_call: TRBJ2-7; clone_size: NA; cdr3_aa: CASRATGTEQYF; cdr3_nt: TGTGCCAGCAGGGCGACAGGGACCGAGCAGTACTTC
v_call: TRBV6-1; d_call: NA; j_call: TRBJ2-5; clone_size: few; cdr3_aa: CASVLWGQEETQYF; cdr3_nt: TGTGCCAGCGTTTTGTGGGGGCAAGAAGAGACCCAGTACTTC
v_call: TRBV20-1; d_call: TRBD2; j_call: TRBJ2-5; clone_size: many; cdr3_aa: CSARGVYGGYGETQYF; cdr3_nt: TGCAGTGCCCGAGGGGTCTACGGGGGGTATGGAGAGACCCAGTACTTC
v_call: TRBV20-1; d_call: NA; j_call: TRBJ2-1; clone_size: many; cdr3_aa: CSAILADAYNEQFF; cdr3_nt: TGCAGTGCTATCCTAGCCGATGCCTACAATGAGCAGTTCTTC
v_call: TRBV6-5; d_call: TRBD1; j_call: TRBJ1-1; clone_size: NA; cdr3_aa: CASSKTGGMNTEAFF; cdr3_nt: TGTGCCAGCAGTAAGACAGGGGGAATGAACACTGAAGCTTTCTTT
v_call: TRBV12-3/TRBV12-4; d_call: NA; j_call: TRBJ1-2; clone_size: few; cdr3_aa: CASSFRSYGYTF; cdr3_nt: TGTGCCAGCAGTTTTCGGAGCTATGGCTACACCTTC